The rows below give T cell receptor beta chains drawn from one sample of a study of T cell changes during pregnancy in multiple sclerosis. TCRdb's copy holds only in-frame clones and misses some; the assay was immunoSEQ multiplex PCR. This table holds about 62,000 clones, 92% found once. The source was peripheral blood, collected in the second trimester of pregnancy. The receptors derive from a female donor in good health, enrolled as a control in a pregnancy study. The conserved cysteine and the conserved F or W are not part of the CDR3 here.

V,CDR3
TRBV11-1,ASSSGTSDYNEQF
TRBV6-5,ASRDRTYGYT
TRBV2,ASSERTPNTEAF
TRBV7-3,ASSQSGTGARGYT
TRBV19,ASSIDSLTGREQY
TRBV29-1,SVEWSQGNIQY
TRBV4-3,ASSPGGSAEAF
TRBV6-5,ASSYSTGFSGETQY
TRBV2,ASRERTGAAYEQY
TRBV2,ASSDRGGNSPLH
TRBV28,ASSFGNQPQH
TRBV29-1,SVAKGENSPLH
TRBV30,AWSPLDRGSRGYT
TRBV6-5,ASSSGGGGTDTQY
TRBV10-3,AISEAGYTEAF
TRBV19,ASSQIDSGDYGYT
TRBV7-8,ASSLASGNSYEQY
TRBV11-3,ASSKRTSAATDTQY
TRBV18,ASSPERGGNTEAF
TRBV27,ASSSSVSGQETQY
TRBV28,ASSRTMTATYEQY
TRBV6-5,ASRTGGRAPLH
TRBV7-6,ASSPRWHRGRDYSADTQY
TRBV5-5,ASSSGTVTLPEAF
TRBV28,ASSFGGIGTDTQY
TRBV5-4,ASSLTGRGGANVLT
TRBV6-6,ASSLRDSPSQY
TRBV11-2,ASSLSRVRYGYT
TRBV28,ASIPLGSGSLADTQY
TRBV5-1,ASSLLGGETQY
TRBV6-1,ASSETNRGNSPLH
TRBV7-2,ASSVGLLSTDTQY
TRBV6-5,ASSRQGDTYNEQF
TRBV7-2,ASSRRGSFGYT
TRBV15,ATSREGDPYNEQF
TRBV5-1,ASSGQTANTIY
TRBV10-3,AMSSGGTYEQY
TRBV30,AWSPKVGLGSTGELF
TRBV27,ASSSGQGITEAF
TRBV14,ASGGSSYNEQF
TRBV30,AWSVLGQPGYEQY
TRBV5-1,ASSLERADSPLH
TRBV29-1,SVTGQSISGNTIY
TRBV18,ASSPSGGGTGANVLT
TRBV7-3,ASSLTGGRVADTQY
TRBV14,ASSLRASAGGSFMKQF
TRBV6-5,ASSYSDRDAYEQY
TRBV10-3,AISEAFPYEQY